The next 8 T cell receptor beta chains were all read from a single sample in a study of blood T cells in healthy people across ages. Then a second PCR, running about 6 to 11 cycles, was carried out with a sample-barcoded 5' primer and a J-beta primer mix. TCRdb processed the 5' RACE reads anew with MiXCR; each CDR3 protein has one entry. The sample includes 650,000 to 800,000 distinct CDR3 sequences, approximately 44% of them seen just once. Material: blood. The receptor set was obtained from a man aged 55-75 years in good health.

This clonotype was detected a few times. The gene calls are TRBV7-2 and TRBJ1-5; no definite D call. The CDR3 runs to 15 residues. In germline, CDR1 is SGHTA, CDR2 FQGNSA. V lost 1 base to trimming and J lost 0 bases, with 7 bases between them. CDR3 sequence (DNA): TGTGCCAGCAGCTTAGGACGGATTAGCAATCAGCCCCAGCATTTT. Its protein is CASSLGRISNQPQHF.

This clonotype was seen only a few times. The chain has TRBV21-1 and TRBJ2-1; the table's D call, TRBD1, was not checked against the DNA. TRBV21-1 corresponds to a pseudogene. This CDR3 is built from 16 residues. CDR3 amino acids: CASSKEGRGQYNEQFF. For the CDR3, the DNA is TGTGCCAGCAGCAAAGAGGGGCGGGGTCAATACAATGAGCAGTTCTTC.

This clonotype was recorded at least ten times. The gene calls are TRBV24-1 and TRBJ2-1; a possible D gene is TRBD1 (5 bases). In germline, CDR1 is KGHDR, CDR2 SFDVKD. The CDR3 has 14 amino acids. Trimming took 2 bases from V and 1 from J, leaving 5 bases between them. CDR3 bases: TGTGCCACCAGTGATTACAGGTCCTACAATGAGCAGTTCTTC. This translates into CATSDYRSYNEQFF.

In this sample, this clonotype turned up a few times. The chain employs TRBV24-1 and TRBJ2-3, with 12 bases matching TRBD1. Germline trimming cut 5 bases from V and 6 bases from J; bases unmatched to any gene: 14. From germline, CDR1 is KGHDR and CDR2 SFDVKD. This CDR3 is built from 18 residues. CDR3 region: CATSGTGTGGLYGDTQYF. CDR3 DNA sequence: TGTGCCACCAGTGGGACCGGGACAGGGGGCCTATATGGCGATACGCAGTATTTT.

Turning to this clonotype: It may be a read error: a sequence one base away is much more abundant. CDR3 sequence reads: CCARDGQRYNEQFF. The CDR3 region has the DNA TGCTGTGCTAGAGATGGGCAGAGGTACAATGAGCAGTTCTTC. The chain joins TRBV20-1 to TRBJ2-1; D is uncertain. The germline CDR1 and CDR2 sequences are DFQATT and SNEGSKA (reference sequence). The CDR3 is 14 residues long.

The chain joins TRBV18 to TRBJ1-5; D gene uncertain. Germline V gene sequence: CDR1 KGHSH, CDR2 LQKENI. Trimming took 6 bases from V and 9 from J, leaving 18 bases between them. The CDR3 contains 14 residues. The CDR3 protein is CASSSVGKARPQHF. The DNA for the CDR3 is TGTGCCAGCTCCTCCGTCGGTAAGGCCCGGCCCCAGCATTTT.

In the case of this clonotype: Relative to the germline gene, one junction end is altered; a read error may explain this. For the CDR3, the DNA is TGTGCCTGCAGTGTGGGGACAGGGTTTCGGCAGCCCCAGCATTTT. Translating it yields CACSVGTGFRQPQHF. J is TRBJ1-5 and V is TRBV6-1; 9 bases fit TRBD1. Per germline, CDR1 MNHNS and CDR2 SASEGT. CDR3 length: 15 amino acids.

The chain has TRBV20-1 and TRBJ1-5; TRBD1 agrees at 8 bases. The CDR3 consists of 14 residues. The germline V gene has CDR1 DFQATT and CDR2 SNEGSKA (reference sequence). Trimming took 2 bases from V and 4 from J; bases not matched to a gene: 4. CDR3 sequence reads: CSARRQGTNQPQHF. In DNA, the CDR3 is TGCAGTGCTAGAAGACAGGGGACGAATCAGCCCCAGCATTTT.